These T cell receptor beta chains were read from a single sample in a study of cytomegalovirus exposure and HLA in healthy donors. Using immunoSEQ multiplex PCR, the repertoire was profiled, and TCRdb retains in-frame clones only, with some absent. The profile shows 200,000 or so clones, 80% to 90% of them singletons. The sequencing sample was made of PBMCs. Every receptor here comes from a man aged 25 to 45 in good health and CMV-seronegative. The CDR3 runs from the conserved cysteine through the conserved F or W. A D gene is named only where the DNA matches it firmly. Only part of the rows carry a size: once, few, many, or a class if the clone is expanded.

CDR3nt: TGCGCCAGCAGCCAAGATGGGGGAGACAGGGCAGGGGAGACCCAGTACTTC
CDR3aa: CASSQDGGDRAGETQYF
j_gene: TRBJ2-5
abundance: NA
v_gene: TRBV4-1
d_gene: TRBD1

CDR3nt: TGTGCCAGCAGTTACGAGCGGGGGACAGATACGCAGTATTTT
CDR3aa: CASSYERGTDTQYF
j_gene: TRBJ2-3
abundance: NA
v_gene: TRBV6-5
d_gene: TRBD2

CDR3nt: TGTGCCAGCAGCTTTCGTGAGACCCAGTACTTC
CDR3aa: CASSFRETQYF
j_gene: TRBJ2-5
abundance: NA
v_gene: TRBV7-8
d_gene: NA

CDR3nt: TGTGCCAGCAGCTTGGAGAGACAACACGGCTACACCTTC
CDR3aa: CASSLERQHGYTF
j_gene: TRBJ1-2
abundance: NA
v_gene: TRBV5-6
d_gene: NA

CDR3nt: TGTGCCAGCACTTTCGGGGGGCACACCGAAGCTTTCTTT
CDR3aa: CASTFGGHTEAFF
j_gene: TRBJ1-1
abundance: NA
v_gene: TRBV28
d_gene: NA

CDR3nt: TGCGCCAGCAGCTTACTAGCGGGGGGGAGCACAGATACGCAGTATTTT
CDR3aa: CASSLLAGGSTDTQYF
j_gene: TRBJ2-3
abundance: NA
v_gene: TRBV5-1
d_gene: TRBD2

CDR3nt: TGCGCCAGCAGCTTGGCCGGGTATTCACCCCTCCACTTT
CDR3aa: CASSLAGYSPLHF
j_gene: TRBJ1-6
abundance: NA
v_gene: TRBV5-1
d_gene: NA

CDR3nt: TGTGCCAGCAGCTACTTACAGGGGGCAACGGGGGCCAACGTCCTGACTTTC
CDR3aa: CASSYLQGATGANVLTF
j_gene: TRBJ2-6
abundance: NA
v_gene: TRBV9
d_gene: TRBD1

CDR3nt: TGTGCCAGCAGCTTGGCAGGGGTGTACGAGCAGTACTTC
CDR3aa: CASSLAGVYEQYF
j_gene: TRBJ2-7
abundance: NA
v_gene: TRBV13
d_gene: NA

CDR3nt: TGTGCCAGCTCACCCCAATCGACTCAGTCTAACTATGGCTACACCTTC
CDR3aa: CASSPQSTQSNYGYTF
j_gene: TRBJ1-2
abundance: NA
v_gene: TRBV18
d_gene: NA

CDR3nt: TGTGCCAGCAGTTACGGCGGCGGGGGGGTTTATGAGCAGTACTTC
CDR3aa: CASSYGGGGVYEQYF
j_gene: TRBJ2-7
abundance: NA
v_gene: TRBV6-5
d_gene: TRBD2

CDR3nt: TGTGCCTCCAAGCGGGGGGTAGCCCATACGCAGTATTTT
CDR3aa: CASKRGVAHTQYF
j_gene: TRBJ2-3
abundance: NA
v_gene: TRBV28
d_gene: TRBD2

CDR3nt: TGCGCCAGCAGCTTGGAAGGCGTGGGACTTAACACAGATACGCAGTATTTT
CDR3aa: CASSLEGVGLNTDTQYF
j_gene: TRBJ2-3
abundance: NA
v_gene: TRBV5-1
d_gene: NA

CDR3nt: TGTGCCAGCAGTTACAGGGGGAAATACGAGCAGTACTTC
CDR3aa: CASSYRGKYEQYF
j_gene: TRBJ2-7
abundance: NA
v_gene: TRBV6-5
d_gene: NA

CDR3nt: TGTGCCAGCAGTTACTCCAAGGGGGGGATCGCCGGGGAGCTGTTTTTT
CDR3aa: CASSYSKGGIAGELFF
j_gene: TRBJ2-2
abundance: NA
v_gene: TRBV6-5
d_gene: NA

CDR3nt: TGCAGCGCCTGGGAGTTTGGTTACGAGCAGTACTTC
CDR3aa: CSAWEFGYEQYF
j_gene: TRBJ2-7
abundance: NA
v_gene: TRBV29-1
d_gene: NA

CDR3nt: TGTGCCAGCTCAAGGAACAGCGGGGACACTGAAGCTTTCTTT
CDR3aa: CASSRNSGDTEAFF
j_gene: TRBJ1-1
abundance: NA
v_gene: TRBV18
d_gene: NA

CDR3nt: TGTGCCAGCCAGGAGGACTCTTACCCCTACGAGCAGTACTTC
CDR3aa: CASQEDSYPYEQYF
j_gene: TRBJ2-7
abundance: NA
v_gene: TRBV7-9
d_gene: NA

CDR3nt: TGCGCCAGCAGCCAAGACACGGGGGTGGGTACCTACGAGCAGTACTTC
CDR3aa: CASSQDTGVGTYEQYF
j_gene: TRBJ2-7
abundance: few
v_gene: TRBV4-1
d_gene: NA

CDR3nt: TGTGCCAGCAGTTTCTTGGAGAGGAAAAACATTCAGTACTTC
CDR3aa: CASSFLERKNIQYF
j_gene: TRBJ2-4
abundance: NA
v_gene: TRBV28
d_gene: NA

CDR3nt: TGTGCCAGCAGACGACTAGCGGGGGCGGGGGAGACCCAGTACTTC
CDR3aa: CASRRLAGAGETQYF
j_gene: TRBJ2-5
abundance: NA
v_gene: TRBV28
d_gene: TRBD2

CDR3nt: TGTGCCAGCTTAAGGGGCTTATACGAAAAACTGTTTTTT
CDR3aa: CASLRGLYEKLFF
j_gene: TRBJ1-4
abundance: NA
v_gene: TRBV2
d_gene: NA

CDR3nt: TGTGCCAGCAGGGGACAGGGAAAAGCCAAAAACATTCAGTACTTC
CDR3aa: CASRGQGKAKNIQYF
j_gene: TRBJ2-4
abundance: NA
v_gene: TRBV6-6
d_gene: TRBD1

CDR3nt: TGTGCCAGCAGTGACCCCGCTCGGGAGCAGTACTTC
CDR3aa: CASSDPAREQYF
j_gene: TRBJ2-7
abundance: NA
v_gene: TRBV2
d_gene: NA

CDR3nt: TGTGCCAGCAGTGACTTTTTGAAGACACTTTACGAGCAGTACTTC
CDR3aa: CASSDFLKTLYEQYF
j_gene: TRBJ2-7
abundance: few
v_gene: TRBV6-1
d_gene: NA